Below, 19 T cell receptor beta chains from the same sample are listed, as sequenced in a study of shared clonotypes between healthy human individuals. Profiling relied on immunoSEQ multiplex PCR, and the TCRdb table lists in-frame clones only, not all of them. The repertoire holds some 530,000 clones, with around 73% as singletons. The sample was PBMCs. The receptors shown here come from a woman aged 40 to 50 in good health. Some clones in this sample may be carry-over from other donors' samples.

This clone was seen ten or more times. The V gene is TRBV29-1, the J gene TRBJ1-1, with D perhaps matching TRBD1 (5 bases). V lost 5 bases and J lost 1, with 14 bases in between. CDR1 and CDR2 from the germline V gene are SQVTM and ANQGSEA. This CDR3 has 14 amino acids. The CDR3 DNA is TGCAGCGTTCTGGGGGGGGGAAAGAACACTGAAGCTTTCTTT. As protein: CSVLGGGKNTEAFF.

The chain is built from TRBV6-6 and TRBJ2-2; tentatively, D is TRBD1 (5 bases). V was clipped by 5 bases and J by 0 bases, with 7 bases between them. The CDR3 spans 14 residues. Germline CDR1 MNHNY, CDR2 SVGAGI (reference sequence). CDR3 sequence (DNA): TGTGCCAGCAGTGGCAGGGCGAACACCGGGGAGCTGTTTTTT. It is translated as CASSGRANTGELFF.

The CDR3 region is CAISESGRGSNQPQHF. CDR3 DNA: TGTGCCATCAGTGAGTCGGGGAGGGGTAGCAATCAGCCCCAGCATTTT. This chain joins TRBV10-3 and TRBJ1-5; weak D call: TRBD1 (5 bases). The V gene lost 0 bases and the J gene lost 0 bases, with 9 bases spanning the gap. Germline V gives CDR1 ENHRY, CDR2 SYGVKD. The CDR3 is 16 residues long.

V gene TRBV19 combines with J gene TRBJ2-7; a weak D match, TRBD1 (5 bases). Germline loops: CDR1 LNHDA, CDR2 SQIVND (reference sequence). The CDR3 extends over 14 amino acids. V was clipped by 1 base and J by 3 bases, with 10 bases between them. The CDR3 DNA sequence: TGTGCCAGTAGTATAGGTGACAGACGCTACGAGCAGTACTTC. Encoded protein: CASSIGDRRYEQYF.

V usage is TRBV5-4 and J usage is TRBJ2-1; D is undetermined. Trimming took off 4 bases at V and 5 bases at J, with 4 bases between the two ends. Germline V gene data show CDR1 as SGHNT and CDR2 as YYREEE (reference sequence). The CDR3 extends over 11 amino acids. CDR3 in DNA: TGTGCCAGCAGCCGGAACAATGAGCAGTTCTTC. Its protein product is CASSRNNEQFF.

The gene calls are TRBV28 and TRBJ1-6; the match to TRBD1 covers 7 bases. This CDR3 is built from 14 residues. Germline V gives CDR1 MDHEN, CDR2 SYDVKM. Losses at the gene ends were 3 bases for V and 7 bases for J; bases not matched to a gene: 3. The CDR3 DNA is TGTGCCAGCAGTTTCCGGGACAGCAATTCACCCCTCCACTTT. Protein: CASSFRDSNSPLHF.

This clone was recorded once. This chain connects TRBV7-9 to TRBJ1-1; D is unresolved. The V gene lost 1 base and the J gene lost 11 bases, with 14 bases spanning the gap. There are 13 residues in the CDR3. CDR1 and CDR2 (germline): SEHNR, FQNEAQ (reference sequence). Here the CDR3 DNA reads TGTGCCAGCAGCTTAGAGGTGGGCAGAGAGGCTTTCTTT. Protein product: CASSLEVGREAFF. Based on the CDR3 plus reference TRBV7-9 and TRBJ1-1, the full variable domain is DTGVSQNPRHKITKRGQNVTFRCDPISEHNRLYWYRQTLGQGPEFLTYFQNEAQLEKSRLLSDRFSAERPKGSFSTLEIQRTEQGDSAMYLCASSLEVGREAFFGQGTRLTVV.

The chain joins TRBV6-5 to TRBJ1-2, with TRBD1 identical over 9 bases. CDR1 is MNHEY, CDR2 SVGAGI, per germline. The CDR3 totals 15 residues. V lost 6 bases, J lost 8 bases, and 13 bases stayed unmatched. This CDR3 is CASRTPKGQGRGYTF. The CDR3 DNA reads TGTGCCAGCAGGACCCCTAAGGGACAGGGTCGGGGCTACACCTTC.

This clone was counted between two and nine times. The chain uses TRBV19 and TRBJ1-4, with D uncertain. Germline V lookup: CDR1 LNHDA, CDR2 SQIVND (reference sequence). The V end was cut by 3 bases, the J end by 5 bases, with 10 bases between. The CDR3 loop spans 14 amino acids. As DNA, the CDR3 is TGTGCCAGTAGTATGGCGAGAGTAAATGAAAAACTGTTTTTT. It specifies CASSMARVNEKLFF. Full variable domain (outside the CDR3, taken from reference TRBV19 and TRBJ1-4): DGGITQSPKYLFRKEGQNVTLSCEQNLNHDAMYWYRQDPGQGLRLIYYSQIVNDFQKGDIAEGYSVSREKKESFPLTVTSAQKNPTAFYLCASSMARVNEKLFFGSGTQLSVL.

The chain recombines TRBV5-1 with TRBJ2-1; D is uncertain. The V and J ends lost 0 bases and 1 base respectively, with 8 bases between them. CDR3 length: 15 residues. The germline CDR1 and CDR2 sequences are SGHRS and YFSETQ. CDR3 DNA sequence: TGCGCCAGCAGCTTGGCCTTGGAGTCCTACAATGAGCAGTTCTTC. Its protein is CASSLALESYNEQFF.

This clone was found a few times. V gene TRBV28 combines with J gene TRBJ1-2; a weak D match, TRBD1 (6 bases). Germline-derived CDR1 and CDR2 are MDHEN and SYDVKM. The CDR3 runs to 15 residues. V lost 6 bases, J lost 6 bases, and 20 bases lay in between. The DNA for the CDR3 is TGTGCCAGCAGGCATACTTCACAGGGAAGCGATGGCTACACCTTC. This sequence encodes CASRHTSQGSDGYTF.

This clone was observed once. The rearrangement uses TRBV6-1 and TRBJ2-2, with no clear D. Germline V gene data show CDR1 as MNHNS and CDR2 as SASEGT. CDR3 length equals 12 residues. V was pared by 5 bases and J by 5 bases, with 6 bases between. CDR3 in DNA: TGTGCCAGCAGTCTCAGGACCGGGGAGCTGTTTTTT. This sequence encodes CASSLRTGELFF.

This clone was counted a few times. The chain links TRBV7-8 to TRBJ2-2; D remains unclear. CDR1 SGHVS and CDR2 FQNEAQ come from the germline V gene. Trimming shortened V by 6 bases and J by 8 bases, and 10 bases separated the two germline ends. This CDR3 has 12 amino acids. The CDR3: CASSHVVGELFF. CDR3 bases: TGTGCCAGCAGTCATGTGGTAGGGGAGCTGTTTTTT.

This clone was found a few times. This chain connects TRBV7-2 to TRBJ2-6; D might be TRBD1 (6 bases). V lost 4 bases to trimming and J lost 2 bases, with 12 bases between them. The CDR3 has 16 amino acids. The germline V gene encodes CDR1 SGHTA and CDR2 FQGNSA. In DNA, the CDR3 is TGTGCCAGCAGCTCCCCGGGACAAACTGGGGCCAACGTCCTGACTTTC. It yields the protein CASSSPGQTGANVLTF.

The chain links TRBV7-6 to TRBJ2-2, with D perhaps TRBD2 (5 bases). V lost 2 bases to trimming and J lost 1 base, with 11 bases between them. In germline, CDR1 is SGHVS, CDR2 FNYEAQ. There are 16 residues in the CDR3. CDR3 DNA sequence: TGTGCCAGCAGCTTAACGGAGGTGGGGAACACCGGGGAGCTGTTTTTT. Translating gives CASSLTEVGNTGELFF.

The chain joins TRBV2 to TRBJ2-7, with 7 bases aligning to TRBD1. CDR1 is SNHLY, CDR2 FYNNEI, per germline. The CDR3 extends over 14 amino acids. With V trimmed by 7 bases and J by 3 bases, 9 bases remained unmatched. CDR3 loop: CASNRQGSGYEQYF. In DNA form, the CDR3 reads TGTGCCAGCAATAGACAGGGTTCGGGCTACGAGCAGTACTTC.

The chain carries TRBV7-3 and TRBJ2-3; 13 nucleotides align to TRBD2. Germline loops: CDR1 SGHTA, CDR2 FQGTGA. The CDR3 has 19 residues. With V trimmed by 6 bases and J by 4 bases, 16 bases remained unmatched. This chain's CDR3 is CASSLRTSGRMGLADTQYF. DNA of the CDR3: TGTGCCAGCAGTCTACGGACTAGCGGGAGAATGGGGTTAGCAGATACGCAGTATTTT.

The chain is built from TRBV5-4 and TRBJ2-2; TRBD1 might be the D (5 bases). This CDR3 has 15 residues. Deletions cut 2 bases from V and 2 bases from J, with 10 bases between. Germline V gene lookup returns CDR1 SGHNT and CDR2 YYREEE (reference sequence). The CDR3 DNA reads as TGTGCCAGCAGCTTCGACAGAATCAACACCGGGGAGCTGTTTTTT. As protein: CASSFDRINTGELFF.

The chain recombines TRBV18 with TRBJ2-5; D is possibly TRBD1 (6 bases). Gene TRBJ2-7 matches the end of the DNA better, so the J call may be wrong. Germline CDR1 is KGHSH and CDR2 is LQKENI. The CDR3 consists of 16 residues. For the CDR3, the DNA is TGTGCCAGCTCACCACCCCAGGGGAAGAGCTCCTACGAGCAGTACTTC. The encoded protein is CASSPPQGKSSYEQYF.